This T cell receptor (beta chain) is drawn from a study of shared clonotypes between healthy human individuals. Whole-study context: Aged between 18 and 49, the donors were two women and three men. Overall study results and limits: Measured sharing among donors was expected to vary with sequencing depth. Larger estimated richness was generally recorded for naive subsets relative to memory subsets.

In the case of this clone: No antigen is known for it.

TCRdb's table, derived via immunoSEQ multiplex PCR, lists solely in-frame clones and lacks some. Here the sample spans around 1.5 million clones, 95% to 99% being singletons. Specimen: naive CD4+ T cells sorted from blood. Subset in this sample: CD45RA+ positively selected. This TCR derives from a man aged 25 to 40 in good health.

CDR3 amino acids: CASSTGAGQPQHF. The DNA of the CDR3 is TGTGCCAGCAGTACAGGGGCAGGTCAGCCCCAGCATTTT. The chain uses TRBV2 and TRBJ1-5, with TRBD1 identical over 7 bases. Germline loops: CDR1 SNHLY, CDR2 FYNNEI. Trimming at V came to 5 bases and at J to 6 bases, leaving 4 bases not matched to a gene. The CDR3 has 13 amino acids.